This T cell receptor beta chain came from a study of T cells expressing NK-cell markers (dated by TCRdb to the early 2020s). Some background on the complete study: TCR beta-chain repertoires were profiled in sorted CD3+CD56+NKG2C+, CD3+CD56+NKG2C- and CD3+CD56-NKG2C+ T-cell subsets from eight donors. Randomly selected healthy volunteers, three men and five women, were used as the eight sequenced donors. The libraries were sequenced on Illumina HiSeq 2000/2500, MiSeq or NextSeq, producing 2 x 150 bp reads. Of the eight sequenced donors, seven were found to be HCMV-seropositive and one was found to be HCMV-seronegative. Points the paper makes about the study in general: Those dominant clonotypes were again the most abundant among CD3+CD56-NKG2C+ cells in a few donors, at roughly 28.3-60.1%. Whether the expanded NKG2C-expressing T cell clones were specific for HCMV antigens was left unclear. In six donors, the dominant CD3+CD56+NKG2C+ clonotypes were among the top 10 CD8+ clonotypes and accounted for 1.0-7.0% of CD8+ T cells.

Sequencing was performed on an Illumina HiSeq 2000. TCR beta cDNA libraries were made by 5'RACE template switching that added a universal primer site and unique molecular identifiers. Synthesis of cDNA was primed from the TCR beta constant segment and was followed by two consecutive PCR amplification steps. In the paper's pipeline: MIGEC handled demultiplexing of the reads and grouping by UMI, while MiTCR was used to assemble and quantify clonotypes. To remove erroneous sequences, TCR cDNA sequences were retained only when supported by two or more reads. Downstream repertoire analysis used the tcR package, and clonotypes were matched across fractions by CDR3 nucleotide sequence plus V segment. VDJmatch was used to annotate antigen specificity against VDJdb, with one amino acid substitution in CDR3 permitted. Once TCRdb had reprocessed the reads, it stored one entry per CDR3 protein sequence and supplied no DNA. The V and J calls reflect TCRdb's pipeline rather than the authors' work. For this sample, the table gives hundreds of thousands of distinct CDR3 sequences. 4% to 4.5% of the sample comes from the top ten.

A note on this clonotype: The clone's antigen remains unknown.

Including cysteine and phenylalanine, the CDR3 has 13 amino acids. No DNA sequence is on record. HCMV serostatus was determined by detecting HCMV-specific IgG in serum with a commercial ELISA kit. Peripheral blood mononuclear cells were isolated from blood by Ficoll density gradient centrifugation. The chain is made from TRBV12-3 or TRBV12-4 and TRBJ1-1; the D call from TCRdb, TRBD1, cannot be confirmed without DNA. Source material: blood T cells: a sorted CD56 or NKG2C T cell subset, CD4+ or CD8+ T cells, or bulk PBMC T cells (not recorded which). This sequence was found in a woman between 18 and 75 years old in good health. The CDR3 corresponds to CASSPDRATEAFF.